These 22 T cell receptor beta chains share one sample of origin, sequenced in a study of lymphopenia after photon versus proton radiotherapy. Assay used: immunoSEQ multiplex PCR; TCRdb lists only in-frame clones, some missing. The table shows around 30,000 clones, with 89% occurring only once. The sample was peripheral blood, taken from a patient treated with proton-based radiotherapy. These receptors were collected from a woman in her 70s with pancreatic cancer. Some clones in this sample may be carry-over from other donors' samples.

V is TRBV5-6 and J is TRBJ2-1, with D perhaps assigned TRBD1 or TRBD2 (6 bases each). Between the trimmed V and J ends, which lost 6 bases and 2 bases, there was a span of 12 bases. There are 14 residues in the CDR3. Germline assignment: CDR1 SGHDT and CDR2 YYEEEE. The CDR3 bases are TGTGCCAGCAATAGGAGGGGGACCTACAATGAGCAGTTCTTC. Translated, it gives CASNRRGTYNEQFF. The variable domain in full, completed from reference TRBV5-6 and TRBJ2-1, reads DAGVTQSPTHLIKTRGQQVTLRCSPKSGHDTVSWYQQALGQGPQFIFQYYEEEERQRGNFPDRFSGHQFPNYSSELNVNALLLGDSALYLCASNRRGTYNEQFFGPGTRLTVL.

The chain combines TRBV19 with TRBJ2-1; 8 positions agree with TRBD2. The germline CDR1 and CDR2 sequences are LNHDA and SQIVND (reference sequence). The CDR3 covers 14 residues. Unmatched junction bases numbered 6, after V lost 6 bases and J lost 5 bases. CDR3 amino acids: CASSRLALDNEQFF. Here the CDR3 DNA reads TGTGCCAGTAGCAGACTAGCGCTCGACAATGAGCAGTTCTTC.

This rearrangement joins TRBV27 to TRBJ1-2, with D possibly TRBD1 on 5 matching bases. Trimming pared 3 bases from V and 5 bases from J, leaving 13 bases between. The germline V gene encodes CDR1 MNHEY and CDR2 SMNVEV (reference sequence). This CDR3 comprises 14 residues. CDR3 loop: CASSFTDRTYGYTF. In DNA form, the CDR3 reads TGTGCCAGCAGTTTCACAGACAGAACTTATGGCTACACCTTC.

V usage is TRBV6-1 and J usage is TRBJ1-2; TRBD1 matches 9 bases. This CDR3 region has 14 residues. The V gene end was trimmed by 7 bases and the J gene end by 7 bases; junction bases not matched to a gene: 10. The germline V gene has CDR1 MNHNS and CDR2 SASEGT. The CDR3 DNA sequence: TGTGCCAGCATAGATACAGGGGGCGCCGGTGGCTACACCTTC. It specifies CASIDTGGAGGYTF.

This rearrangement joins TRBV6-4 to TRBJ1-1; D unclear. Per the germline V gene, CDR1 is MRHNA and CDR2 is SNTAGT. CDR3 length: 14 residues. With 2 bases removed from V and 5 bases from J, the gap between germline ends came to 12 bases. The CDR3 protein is CASSDTDRRTEAFF. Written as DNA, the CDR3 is TGTGCCAGCAGTGACACGGATAGGCGGACTGAAGCTTTCTTT.

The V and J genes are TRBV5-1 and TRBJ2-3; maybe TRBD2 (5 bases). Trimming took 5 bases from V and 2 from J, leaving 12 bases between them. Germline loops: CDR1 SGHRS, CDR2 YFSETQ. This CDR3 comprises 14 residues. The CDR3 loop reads CASRGYGLTDTQYF. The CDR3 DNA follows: TGCGCCAGCAGAGGGTACGGACTCACAGATACGCAGTATTTT.

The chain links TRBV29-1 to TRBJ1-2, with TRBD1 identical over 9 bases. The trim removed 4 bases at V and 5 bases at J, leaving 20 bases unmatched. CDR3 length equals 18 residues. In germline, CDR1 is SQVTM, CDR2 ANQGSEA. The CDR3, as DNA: TGCAGCGTTGTGGGGGCCGGGGACAGGGCCCTTTTTGGGTATGGCTACACCTTC. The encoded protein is CSVVGAGDRALFGYGYTF.

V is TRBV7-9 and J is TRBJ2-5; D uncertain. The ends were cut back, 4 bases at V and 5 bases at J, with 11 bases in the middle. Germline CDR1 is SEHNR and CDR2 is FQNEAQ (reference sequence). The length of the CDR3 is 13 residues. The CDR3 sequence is CASSSGGAETQYF. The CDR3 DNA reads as TGTGCCAGCAGCTCAGGTGGTGCGGAGACCCAGTACTTC.

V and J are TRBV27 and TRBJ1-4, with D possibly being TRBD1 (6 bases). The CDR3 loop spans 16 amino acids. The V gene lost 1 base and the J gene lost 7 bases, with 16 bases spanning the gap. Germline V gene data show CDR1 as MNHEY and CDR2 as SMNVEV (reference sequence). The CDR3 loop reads CASSLFSNRDGEKLFF. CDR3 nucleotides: TGTGCCAGCAGTTTATTTAGTAACAGGGACGGTGAAAAACTGTTTTTT.

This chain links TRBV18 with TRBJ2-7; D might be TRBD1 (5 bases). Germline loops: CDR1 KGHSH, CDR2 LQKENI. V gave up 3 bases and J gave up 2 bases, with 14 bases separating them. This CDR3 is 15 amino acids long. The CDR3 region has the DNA TGTGCCAGCTCACCGATAATGACAGCGACCTACGAGCAGTACTTC. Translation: CASSPIMTATYEQYF.

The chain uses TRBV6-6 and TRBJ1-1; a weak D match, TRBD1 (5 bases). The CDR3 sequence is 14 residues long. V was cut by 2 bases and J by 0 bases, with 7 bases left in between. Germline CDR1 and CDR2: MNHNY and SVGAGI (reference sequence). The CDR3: CASSYGGVNTEAFF. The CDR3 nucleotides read TGTGCCAGCAGTTACGGGGGAGTGAACACTGAAGCTTTCTTT.

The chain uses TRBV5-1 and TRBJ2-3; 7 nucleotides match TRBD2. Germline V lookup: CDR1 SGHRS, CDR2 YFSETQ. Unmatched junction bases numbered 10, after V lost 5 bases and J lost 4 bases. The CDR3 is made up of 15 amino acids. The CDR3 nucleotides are TGCGCCAGCAGGGTCTCGGGAGGTAGGGCAGATACGCAGTATTTT. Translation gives CASRVSGGRADTQYF.

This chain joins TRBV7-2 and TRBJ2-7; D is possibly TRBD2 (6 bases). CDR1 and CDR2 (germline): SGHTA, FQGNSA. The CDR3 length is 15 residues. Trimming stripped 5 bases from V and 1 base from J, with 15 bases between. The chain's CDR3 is CASSPRVAVSYEQYF. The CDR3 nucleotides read TGTGCCAGCAGCCCCCGGGTAGCGGTGTCCTACGAGCAGTACTTC.

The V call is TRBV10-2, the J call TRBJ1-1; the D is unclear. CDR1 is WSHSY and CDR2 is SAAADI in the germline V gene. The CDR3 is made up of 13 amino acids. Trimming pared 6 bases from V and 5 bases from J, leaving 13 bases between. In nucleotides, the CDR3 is TGCGCCAGCAGCGAACCCATGGGGACTGAAGCTTTCTTT. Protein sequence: CASSEPMGTEAFF.

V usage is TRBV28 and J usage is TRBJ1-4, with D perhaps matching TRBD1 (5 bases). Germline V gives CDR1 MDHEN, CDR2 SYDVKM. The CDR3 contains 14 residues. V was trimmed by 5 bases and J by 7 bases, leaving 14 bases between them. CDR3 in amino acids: CASSLRDGPEKLFF. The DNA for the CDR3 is TGTGCCAGCAGTCTCCGGGACGGACCTGAAAAACTGTTTTTT.

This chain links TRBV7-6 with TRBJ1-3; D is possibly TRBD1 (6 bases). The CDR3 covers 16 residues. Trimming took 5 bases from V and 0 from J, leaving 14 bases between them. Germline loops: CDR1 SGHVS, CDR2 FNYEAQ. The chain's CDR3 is CASSLGVDSSGNTIYF. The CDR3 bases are TGTGCCAGCAGCCTCGGCGTGGACAGCTCTGGAAACACCATATATTTT.

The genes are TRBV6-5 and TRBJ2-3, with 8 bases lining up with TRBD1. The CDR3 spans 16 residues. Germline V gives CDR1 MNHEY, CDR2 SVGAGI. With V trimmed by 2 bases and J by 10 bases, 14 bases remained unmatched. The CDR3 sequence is CASSYIRGQKRYAQYF. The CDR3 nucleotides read TGTGCCAGCAGTTACATCAGGGGGCAAAAGAGATACGCGCAGTATTTT.

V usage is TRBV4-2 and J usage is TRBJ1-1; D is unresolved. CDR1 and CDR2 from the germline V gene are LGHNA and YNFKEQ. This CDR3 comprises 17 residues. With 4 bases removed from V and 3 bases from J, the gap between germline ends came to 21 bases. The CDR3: CASSPLGYEIRDTEAFF. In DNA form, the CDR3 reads TGTGCCAGCAGCCCACTCGGGTATGAGATCCGGGACACTGAAGCTTTCTTT.

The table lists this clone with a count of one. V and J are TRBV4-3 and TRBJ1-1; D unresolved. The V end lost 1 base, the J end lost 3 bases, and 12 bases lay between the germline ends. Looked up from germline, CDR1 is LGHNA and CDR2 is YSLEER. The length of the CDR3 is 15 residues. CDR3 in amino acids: CASSQAGLKDTEAFF. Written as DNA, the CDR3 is TGCGCCAGCAGCCAAGCGGGCTTAAAGGACACTGAAGCTTTCTTT.

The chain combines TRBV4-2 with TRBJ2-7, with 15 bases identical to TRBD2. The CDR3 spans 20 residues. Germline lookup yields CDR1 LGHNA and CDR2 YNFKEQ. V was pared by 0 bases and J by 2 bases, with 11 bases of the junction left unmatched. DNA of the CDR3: TGTGCCAGCAGCCAAGATATAACGGGACTAGCGGGAGGCCCTCCCTACGAGCAGTACTTC. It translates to CASSQDITGLAGGPPYEQYF.

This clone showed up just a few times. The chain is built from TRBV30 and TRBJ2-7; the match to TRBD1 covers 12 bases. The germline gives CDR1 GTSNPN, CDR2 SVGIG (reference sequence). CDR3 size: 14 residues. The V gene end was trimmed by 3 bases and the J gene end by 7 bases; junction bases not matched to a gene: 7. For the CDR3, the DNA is TGTGCCTGGAGAAAGGGACAGGGGGCAAGGGAGCAGTACTTC. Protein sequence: CAWRKGQGAREQYF.

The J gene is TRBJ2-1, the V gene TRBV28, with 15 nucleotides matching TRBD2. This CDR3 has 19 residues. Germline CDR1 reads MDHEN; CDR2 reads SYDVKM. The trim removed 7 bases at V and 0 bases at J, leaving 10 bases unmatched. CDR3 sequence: CASTRMGLAGGSSYNEQFF. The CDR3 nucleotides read TGTGCCAGCACGCGTATGGGACTAGCGGGAGGTAGCTCCTACAATGAGCAGTTCTTC.